The clone carrying this T cell receptor beta chain was observed once. The sample originates from a study of blood T cell repertoires in COVID-19. Per germline, CDR1 MNHEY and CDR2 SVGAGI. Trimming removed 6 bases from V and 14 bases from J; junction bases left unmatched: 13. The CDR3 spans 15 residues. The authors' processing: By means of reference gene primer amplification, nucleated cell counts were estimated. Some clones are missing from TCRdb's copy, which holds only in-frame ones; the method was immunoSEQ multiplex PCR. V and J calls and clone size follow that table, whereas D and trimming were derived from the DNA. The sample shows some 260,000 clones, 80% to 90% of them seen only once.

The chain combines TRBV6-5 with TRBJ1-6; TRBD1 aligns across 10 bases. The TCR originated in a woman between 70 and 85 years old with COVID-19, enrolled during active disease. The source material was peripheral blood. Here the CDR3 DNA reads TGTGCCAGCAGCCACCGACAGGGGGCAGACATCACCCTCCACTTT. The encoded protein is CASSHRQGADITLHF.